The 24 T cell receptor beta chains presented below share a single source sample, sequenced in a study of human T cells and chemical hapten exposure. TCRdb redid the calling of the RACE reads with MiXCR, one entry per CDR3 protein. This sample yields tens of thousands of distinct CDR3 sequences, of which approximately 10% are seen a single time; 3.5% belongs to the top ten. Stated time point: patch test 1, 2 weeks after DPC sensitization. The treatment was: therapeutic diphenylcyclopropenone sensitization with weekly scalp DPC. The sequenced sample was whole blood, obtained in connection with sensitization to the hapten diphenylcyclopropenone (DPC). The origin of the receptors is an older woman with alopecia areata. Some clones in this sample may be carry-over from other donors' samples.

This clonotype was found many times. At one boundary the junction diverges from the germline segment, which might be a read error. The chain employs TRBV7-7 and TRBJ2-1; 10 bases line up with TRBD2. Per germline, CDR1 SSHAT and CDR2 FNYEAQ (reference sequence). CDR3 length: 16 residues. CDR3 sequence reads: CASSSLGLAGAGEQFF. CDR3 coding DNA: TGTGCTAGCAGCTCACTAGGGCTAGCGGGGGCCGGTGAGCAGTTCTTC.

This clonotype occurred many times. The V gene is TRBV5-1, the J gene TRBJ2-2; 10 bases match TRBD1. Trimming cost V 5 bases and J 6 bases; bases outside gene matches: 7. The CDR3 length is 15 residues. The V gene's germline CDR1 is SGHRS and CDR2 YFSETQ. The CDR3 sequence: CASSRTGGISGELFF. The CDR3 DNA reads TGCGCCAGCAGTCGGACAGGGGGTATCTCCGGGGAGCTGTTTTTT.

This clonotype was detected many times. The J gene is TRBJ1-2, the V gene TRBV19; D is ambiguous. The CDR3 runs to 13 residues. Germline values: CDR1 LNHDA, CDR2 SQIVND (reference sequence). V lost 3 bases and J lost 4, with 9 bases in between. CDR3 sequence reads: CASSMSGIYGYTF. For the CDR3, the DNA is TGTGCCAGTAGTATGTCGGGGATCTATGGCTACACCTTC.

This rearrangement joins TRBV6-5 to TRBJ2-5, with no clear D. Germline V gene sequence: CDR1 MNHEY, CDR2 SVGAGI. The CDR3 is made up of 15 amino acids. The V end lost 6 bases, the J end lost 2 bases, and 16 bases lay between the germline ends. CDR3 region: CASSPLGSGQETQYF. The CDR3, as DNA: TGTGCCAGCAGCCCCCTGGGCTCAGGACAAGAGACCCAGTACTTC.

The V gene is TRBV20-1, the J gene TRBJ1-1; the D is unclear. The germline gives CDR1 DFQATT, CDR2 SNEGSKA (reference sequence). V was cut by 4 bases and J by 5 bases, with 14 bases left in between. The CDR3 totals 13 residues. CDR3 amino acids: CSAILGVETEAFF. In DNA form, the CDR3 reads TGCAGTGCTATTCTCGGGGTGGAGACTGAAGCTTTCTTT.

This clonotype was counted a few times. CDR3 sequence (DNA): TGTGCCAGCACCCAGGGGCAAGAGACCCAGTACTTC. This translates into CASTQGQETQYF. V and J are TRBV12-3 or TRBV12-4 and TRBJ2-5, with D tentatively TRBD1 (6 bases). V was trimmed by 7 bases and J by 2 bases, leaving 8 bases between them. The CDR3 spans 12 residues.

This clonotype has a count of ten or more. The CDR3 reads CSVEANKNIQYF. CDR3 sequence (DNA): TGCAGCGTTGAAGCGAACAAAAACATTCAGTACTTC. The chain combines TRBV29-1 with TRBJ2-4; D is unclear. CDR3 length: 12 amino acids. Germline assignment: CDR1 SQVTM and CDR2 ANQGSEA. V was cut by 1 base and J by 3 bases, with 4 bases left in between.

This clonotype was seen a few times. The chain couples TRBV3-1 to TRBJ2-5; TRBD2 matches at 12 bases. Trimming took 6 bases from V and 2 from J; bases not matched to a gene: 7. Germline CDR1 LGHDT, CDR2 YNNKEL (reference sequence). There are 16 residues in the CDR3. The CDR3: CASRSLAGGWQETQYF. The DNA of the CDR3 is TGTGCCAGCAGGTCACTAGCGGGGGGATGGCAAGAGACCCAGTACTTC.

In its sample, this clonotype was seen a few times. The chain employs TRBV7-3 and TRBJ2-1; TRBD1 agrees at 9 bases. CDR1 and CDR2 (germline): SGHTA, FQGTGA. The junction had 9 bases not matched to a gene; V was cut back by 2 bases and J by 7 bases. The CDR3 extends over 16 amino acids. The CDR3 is CASSLLGQGSSNEQFF. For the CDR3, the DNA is TGTGCCAGCAGCTTACTAGGACAGGGGTCTTCAAATGAGCAGTTCTTC.

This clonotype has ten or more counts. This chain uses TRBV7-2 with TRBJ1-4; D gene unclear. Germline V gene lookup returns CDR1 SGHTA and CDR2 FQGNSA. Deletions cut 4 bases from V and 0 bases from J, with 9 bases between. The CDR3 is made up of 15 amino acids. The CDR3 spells CASSSYVATNEKLFF. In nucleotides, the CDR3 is TGTGCCAGCAGCTCCTATGTTGCAACTAATGAAAAACTGTTTTTT. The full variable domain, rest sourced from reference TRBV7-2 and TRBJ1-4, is GAGVSQSPSNKVTEKGKDVELRCDPISGHTALYWYRQSLGQGLEFLIYFQGNSAPDKSGLPSDRFSAERTGGSVSTLTIQRTQQEDSAVYLCASSSYVATNEKLFFGSGTQLSVL.

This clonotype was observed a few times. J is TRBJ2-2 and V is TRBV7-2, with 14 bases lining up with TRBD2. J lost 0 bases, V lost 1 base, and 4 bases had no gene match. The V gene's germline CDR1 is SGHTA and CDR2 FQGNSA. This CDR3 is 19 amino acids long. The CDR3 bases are TGTGCCAGCAGCTTAGTGGGACTAGCGGGGGTTACGAACACCGGGGAGCTGTTTTTT. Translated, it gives CASSLVGLAGVTNTGELFF.

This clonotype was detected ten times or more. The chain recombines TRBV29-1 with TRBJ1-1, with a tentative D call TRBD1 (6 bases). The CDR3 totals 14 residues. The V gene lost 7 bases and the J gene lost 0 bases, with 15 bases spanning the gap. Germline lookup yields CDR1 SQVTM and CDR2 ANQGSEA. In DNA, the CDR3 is TGCAGCGCTGCAAGGACAGCGATGAACACTGAAGCTTTCTTT. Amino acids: CSAARTAMNTEAFF. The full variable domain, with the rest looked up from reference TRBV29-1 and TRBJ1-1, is SAVISQKPSRDICQRGTSLTIQCQVDSQVTMMFWYRQQPGQSLTLIATANQGSEATYESGFVIDKFPISRPNLTFSTLTVSNMSPEDSSIYLCSAARTAMNTEAFFGQGTRLTVV.

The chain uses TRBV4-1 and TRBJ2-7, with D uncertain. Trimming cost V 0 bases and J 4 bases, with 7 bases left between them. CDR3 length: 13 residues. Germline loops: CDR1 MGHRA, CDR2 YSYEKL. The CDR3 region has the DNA TGCGCCAGCAGCCAAGAAAGAGGATACGAGCAGTACTTC. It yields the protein CASSQERGYEQYF.

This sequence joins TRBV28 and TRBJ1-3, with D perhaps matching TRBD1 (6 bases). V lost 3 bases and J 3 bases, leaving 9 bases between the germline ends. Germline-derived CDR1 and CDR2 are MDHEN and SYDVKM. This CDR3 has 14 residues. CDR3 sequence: CASSLDSNGNTIYF. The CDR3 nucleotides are TGTGCCAGCAGTTTGGACAGCAATGGAAACACCATATATTTT.

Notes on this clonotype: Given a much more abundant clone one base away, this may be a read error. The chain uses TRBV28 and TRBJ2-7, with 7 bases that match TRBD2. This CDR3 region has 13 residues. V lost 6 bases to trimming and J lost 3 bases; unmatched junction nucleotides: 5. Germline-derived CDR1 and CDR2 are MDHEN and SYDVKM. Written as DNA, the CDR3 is TGTGCCAGCAGCCAGGGAGGGTGCTACGAGCAGTACTTC. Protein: CASSQGGCYEQYF.

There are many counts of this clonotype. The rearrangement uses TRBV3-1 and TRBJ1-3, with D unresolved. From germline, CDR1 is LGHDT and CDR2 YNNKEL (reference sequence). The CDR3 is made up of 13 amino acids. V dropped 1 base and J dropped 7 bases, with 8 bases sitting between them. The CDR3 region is CASSQGFANTIYF. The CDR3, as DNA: TGTGCCAGCAGCCAAGGTTTCGCTAACACCATATATTTT.

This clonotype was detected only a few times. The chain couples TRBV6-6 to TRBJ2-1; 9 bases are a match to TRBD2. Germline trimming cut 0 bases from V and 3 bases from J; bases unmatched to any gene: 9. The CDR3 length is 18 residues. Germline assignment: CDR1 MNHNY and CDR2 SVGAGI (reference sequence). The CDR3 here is CASSYSSFAGGNYNEQFF. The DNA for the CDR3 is TGTGCCAGCAGTTACTCGAGTTTTGCGGGGGGGAACTACAATGAGCAGTTCTTC.

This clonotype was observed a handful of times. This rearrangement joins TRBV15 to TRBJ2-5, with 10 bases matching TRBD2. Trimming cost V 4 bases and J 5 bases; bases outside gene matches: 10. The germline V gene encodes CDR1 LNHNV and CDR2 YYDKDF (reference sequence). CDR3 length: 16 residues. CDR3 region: CATSTLAGSLLETQYF. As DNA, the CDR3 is TGTGCCACCAGCACACTAGCGGGGTCCCTGTTGGAGACCCAGTACTTC.

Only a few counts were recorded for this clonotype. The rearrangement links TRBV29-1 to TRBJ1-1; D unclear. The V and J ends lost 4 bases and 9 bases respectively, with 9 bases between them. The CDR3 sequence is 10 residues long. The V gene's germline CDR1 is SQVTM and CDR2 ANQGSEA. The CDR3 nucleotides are TGCAGCGTTGGTGCTCCAAAAGCTTTCTTT. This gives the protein CSVGAPKAFF.

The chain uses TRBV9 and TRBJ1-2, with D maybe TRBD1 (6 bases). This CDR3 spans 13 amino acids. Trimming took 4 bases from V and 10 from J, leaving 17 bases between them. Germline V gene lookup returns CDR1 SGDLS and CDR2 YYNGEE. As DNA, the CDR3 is TGTGCCAGCAGCCCCACAGGGACGTCAGTCTACACCTTC. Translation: CASSPTGTSVYTF. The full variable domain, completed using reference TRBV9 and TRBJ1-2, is DSGVTQTPKHLITATGQRVTLRCSPRSGDLSVYWYQQSLDQGLQFLIQYYNGEERAKGNILERFSAQQFPDLHSELNLSSLELGDSALYFCASSPTGTSVYTFGSGTRLTVV.

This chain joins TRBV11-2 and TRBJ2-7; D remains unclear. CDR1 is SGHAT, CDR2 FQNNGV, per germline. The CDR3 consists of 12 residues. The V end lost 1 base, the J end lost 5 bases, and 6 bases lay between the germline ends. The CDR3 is CASSLGYHEQYF. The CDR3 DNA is TGTGCCAGCAGCTTAGGCTACCACGAGCAGTACTTC.

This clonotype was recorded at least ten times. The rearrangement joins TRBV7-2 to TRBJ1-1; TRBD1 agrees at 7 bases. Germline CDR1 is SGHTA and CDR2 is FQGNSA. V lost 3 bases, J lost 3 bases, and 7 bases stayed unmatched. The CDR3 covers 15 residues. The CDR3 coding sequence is TGTGCCAGCAGCTTTAGGCCCAGGGGGTACACTGAAGCTTTCTTT. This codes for CASSFRPRGYTEAFF.

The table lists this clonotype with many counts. The CDR3 nucleotides are TGTGCCAGCAGTTTGGTCAGAAATCAGCCCCAGCATTTT. Encoded protein: CASSLVRNQPQHF. The rearrangement joins TRBV12-3 or TRBV12-4 to TRBJ1-5, with D unresolved. The CDR3 contains 13 residues. The V gene lost 3 bases and the J gene lost 4 bases, with 7 bases spanning the gap.

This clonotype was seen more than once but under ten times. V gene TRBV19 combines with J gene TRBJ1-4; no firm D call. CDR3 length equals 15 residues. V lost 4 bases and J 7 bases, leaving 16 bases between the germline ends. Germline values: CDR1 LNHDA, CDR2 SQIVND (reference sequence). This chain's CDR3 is CASSKPSPVGEKLFF. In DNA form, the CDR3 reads TGTGCCAGTAGTAAGCCCTCGCCGGTTGGTGAAAAACTGTTTTTT.